A selection of T cell receptor beta chains follows, all from one sample in a study of T cell changes during pregnancy in multiple sclerosis. Generated by immunoSEQ multiplex PCR, the TCRdb table keeps only in-frame clones and is missing some. In the table there are about 38,000 clones, 91% of which are singletons. This sample comprised CD8+ T cells from peripheral blood mononuclear cells, obtained after pregnancy. These receptors all come from a female donor with multiple sclerosis, enrolled in a pregnancy study. CDR3s include the opening cysteine and the closing phenylalanine or tryptophan. D genes are given only for firm matches.

TRBV5-1,TRBD2,TRBJ2-1,TGCGCCAGCAGCTTGAGACCGGGAGGCTACAATGAGCAGTTCTTC,CASSLRPGGYNEQFF
TRBV27,NA,TRBJ2-2,TGTGCCAGCAGTTTATTGACAGGCGTTGTGACCGGGGAGCTGTTTTTT,CASSLLTGVVTGELFF
TRBV27,NA,TRBJ1-1,TGTGCCAGCAGTGGCGGCACTGAAGCTTTCTTT,CASSGGTEAFF
TRBV30,TRBD1,TRBJ2-7,TGTGCCTGGAGTGTAACGGGGACAGGGGGCTACGAGCAGTACTTC,CAWSVTGTGGYEQYF
TRBV11-3,NA,TRBJ2-1,TGTGCCAGCAGCCTTGCAGACAATGAGCAGTTCTTC,CASSLADNEQFF
TRBV11-2,TRBD2,TRBJ2-3,TGTGCCAGCAGCTCAATACTAGCGGGAGTAGGAGATACGCAGTATTTT,CASSSILAGVGDTQYF
TRBV7-6,TRBD2,TRBJ2-1,TGTGCCAGCAGCTCATACACTAGCGGGGGGGCGAATGAGCAGTTCTTC,CASSSYTSGGANEQFF
TRBV7-9,TRBD1,TRBJ1-1,TGTGCCAGCAGCTACTGGGACAGGGGACCTGAAGCTTTCTTT,CASSYWDRGPEAFF
TRBV7-3,NA,TRBJ2-7,TGTGCCAGCAGCCCAGGGGCAGCAGACTACGAGCAGTACTTC,CASSPGAADYEQYF
TRBV5-1,TRBD1,TRBJ1-2,TGCGCCAGCGCGCCGGGACAGGGGTTGGAAGGCTACACCTTC,CASAPGQGLEGYTF
TRBV13,NA,TRBJ2-4,TGTGCCAGCAGCGCCCGCAACCGAGAAACCGCCAAAAACATTCAGTACTTC,CASSARNRETAKNIQYF